This TCR beta chain was sequenced for a study of CD8 T cells in Susac syndrome. At the level of the study: Patients with Susac syndrome were therapy-naive, taking corticosteroids, with some also receiving intravenous immunoglobulin, or taking intravenous immunoglobulin alone at the time their blood was drawn.

The V gene end was trimmed by 7 bases and the J gene end by 5 bases; junction bases not matched to a gene: 9. CDR3 length equals 13 residues. Per the germline V gene, CDR1 is SQVTM and CDR2 is ANQGSEA. It was with random hexamers that 0.5 to 1 ug RNA was reverse transcribed. An immunoSEQ multiplex PCR amplified TCR beta CDR3 over 54 Vbeta and 13 Jbeta. Via MiXCR, TCRdb re-called the immunoSEQ multiplex PCR reads, giving one row per CDR3 protein. The table has some 77,000 distinct CDR3 sequences, about 92% seen once; the top ten hold roughly 0.16%. The source material was CD4+ T cells from PBMCs. The sequence was obtained from a human donor with Susac syndrome. This chain joins TRBV29-1 and TRBJ1-2, with TRBD1 matching 8 bases. Here the CDR3 reads CSAATGEGYGYTF. CDR3 in DNA: TGCAGCGCTGCGACAGGGGAGGGGTATGGCTACACCTTC. The full variable domain, rest sourced from reference TRBV29-1 and TRBJ1-2, is SAVISQKPSRDICQRGTSLTIQCQVDSQVTMMFWYRQQPGQSLTLIATANQGSEATYESGFVIDKFPISRPNLTFSTLTVSNMSPEDSSIYLCSAATGEGYGYTFGSGTRLTVV.